This note documents a single T cell receptor (beta chain) sequence. What it binds is unknown. Timing groups of about 4 and about 12 weeks for second doses were pooled. Profiling relied on immunoSEQ multiplex PCR, and the TCRdb table lists in-frame clones only, not all of them. The sample has about 160,000 clones, roughly 94% seen once. This entry is derived from a study of T cell responses to AZD1222 COVID-19 vaccine. Overall study findings and caveats: There were mostly white British donors and more females than males, and clonal diversity was possibly underestimated. None of the repertoires were sampled until the peak T cell response had passed.

The length of the CDR3 is 17 residues. Germline V lookup: CDR1 SGHNT, CDR2 YYREEE (reference sequence). Trimming removed 3 bases from V and 1 base from J; junction bases left unmatched: 11. Sequencing used peripheral blood, obtained 28 days after the second AZD1222 dose. V usage is TRBV5-4 and J usage is TRBJ2-7; 9 positions agree with TRBD1. The sequence was obtained from an adult who received the AZD1222 COVID-19 vaccine. CDR3 amino acids: CASSSGTGRKGSYEQYF. CDR3 nucleotides: TGTGCCAGCAGCTCGGGGACAGGGAGGAAGGGGTCCTACGAGCAGTACTTC.